Below, one TCR beta chain is given with its context. Its antigen is currently unknown. The data belong to a study of shared clonotypes between healthy human individuals. Study background: CD4 naive and memory got three plates each, CD8 naive two, CD8 memory one. Study outcomes and limitations: As a rule, naive subsets had a larger estimated richness than memory subsets.

Measured with immunoSEQ multiplex PCR; TCRdb has only the in-frame clones, and not every one. This sample yields some 500,000 clones, of which 95% to 97% are seen a single time; about 0.059% belongs to the top ten. V lost 5 bases to trimming and J lost 9 bases; unmatched junction nucleotides: 8. CDR3 length: 15 residues. Germline values: CDR1 SGHVS, CDR2 FQNEAQ. Sequencing used naive CD4+ T cells sorted from blood. Subset defined: CD45RA+ positively selected. This clonotype was sampled from a woman in her 30s in good health. This chain connects TRBV7-8 to TRBJ2-1, with 12 bases identical to TRBD2. The CDR3 loop is CASSKRLAGEGEQFF. CDR3 nucleotides: TGTGCCAGCAGCAAAAGACTAGCGGGAGAGGGTGAGCAGTTCTTC.